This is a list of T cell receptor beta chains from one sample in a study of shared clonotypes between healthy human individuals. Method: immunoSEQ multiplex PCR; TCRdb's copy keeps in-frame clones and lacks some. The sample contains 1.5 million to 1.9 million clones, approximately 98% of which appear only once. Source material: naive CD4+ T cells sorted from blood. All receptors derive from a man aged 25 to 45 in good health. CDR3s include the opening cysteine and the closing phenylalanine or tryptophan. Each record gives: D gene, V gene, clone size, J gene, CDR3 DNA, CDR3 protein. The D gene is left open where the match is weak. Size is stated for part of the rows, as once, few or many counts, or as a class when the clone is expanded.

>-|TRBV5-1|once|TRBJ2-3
TGCGCCAGCAGCTTGGCGGCAGATACGCAGTATTTT
CASSLAADTQYF
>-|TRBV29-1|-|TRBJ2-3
TGCAGCGTTGAAGTGCACTCAAGACTATACACAGATACGCAGTATTTT
CSVEVHSRLYTDTQYF
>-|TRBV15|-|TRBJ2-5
TGTGCCACCAGCAGAGGTATCCTCGAGACCCAGTACTTC
CATSRGILETQYF
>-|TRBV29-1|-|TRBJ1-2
TGCAGCGTAACAGGGATGTCGGACTATGGCTACACCTTC
CSVTGMSDYGYTF
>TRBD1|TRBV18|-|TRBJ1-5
TGTGCCAGCTCACCAAAGTCCCATTCCGGGACAGCATCAGATCAGCCCCAGCATTTT
CASSPKSHSGTASDQPQHF
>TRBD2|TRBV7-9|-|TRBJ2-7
TGTGCCAGCAGCAGGACTAGCGGATACGAGCAGTACTTC
CASSRTSGYEQYF
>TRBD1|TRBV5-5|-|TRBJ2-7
TGTGCCAGCAGATTGGGACAGCATTTGTCCTACGAGCAGTACTTC
CASRLGQHLSYEQYF
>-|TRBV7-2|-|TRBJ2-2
TGTGCCAGCAGCTTAGGGCTTACTAGTACGAGGACCGGGGAGCTGTTTTTT
CASSLGLTSTRTGELFF
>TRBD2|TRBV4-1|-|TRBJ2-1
TGCGCCAGCAGCCAAGATGGGGTCGGACTAGCGGTGTACAATGAGCAGTTCTTC
CASSQDGVGLAVYNEQFF
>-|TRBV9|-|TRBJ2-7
TGTGCTAGCAGCGGCCGGGACTCCGCCTACGAGCAGTACTTC
CASSGRDSAYEQYF
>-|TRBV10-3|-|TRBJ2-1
TGTGCCATCAGGCAGGGTGGTGACAGTGAGCAGTTCTTC
CAIRQGGDSEQFF
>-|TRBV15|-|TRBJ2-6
TGTGCCACCAGCAGAGATCACCCCCGGGGATTAGGGGCCAACGTCCTGACTTTC
CATSRDHPRGLGANVLTF
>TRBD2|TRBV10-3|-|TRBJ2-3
TGTGCCATCAGTGAGCCTAGCGGGAGTCCAGATACGCAGTATTTT
CAISEPSGSPDTQYF
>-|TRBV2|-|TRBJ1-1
TGTGCCAGCAGTGTAGCTATGAACACTGAAGCTTTCTTT
CASSVAMNTEAFF
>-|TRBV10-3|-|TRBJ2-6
TGTGCCATCAGTGAGGCCGGGTCTGGGGCCAACGTCCTGACTTTC
CAISEAGSGANVLTF
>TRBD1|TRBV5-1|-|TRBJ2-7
TGCGCCAGCAGCTTGAGTCCCGGGACAGACCTATCCTACGAGCAGTACTTC
CASSLSPGTDLSYEQYF
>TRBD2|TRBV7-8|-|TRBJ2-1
TGTGCCAGCAGCTTCTTAGCGGGGCCATACAATGAGCAGTTCTTC
CASSFLAGPYNEQFF
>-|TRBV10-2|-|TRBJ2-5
TGCGCCAGTGCGACGAACCAAGAGACCCAGTACTTC
CASATNQETQYF
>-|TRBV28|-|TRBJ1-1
TGTGCCAGCAGTACCAGGGTCACTGAAGCTTTCTTT
CASSTRVTEAFF
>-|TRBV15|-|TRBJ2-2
TGTGCCACCAGGACCCAAAGCACCGGGGAGCTGTTTTTT
CATRTQSTGELFF
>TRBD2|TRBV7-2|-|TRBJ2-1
TGTGCCAGCAGCTTATGGCGGGAGAACAATGAGCAGTTCTTC
CASSLWRENNEQFF
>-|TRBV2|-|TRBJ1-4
TGTGCCAGCAGTGAAGGACAGTGGGCTGAAAAACTGTTTTTT
CASSEGQWAEKLFF
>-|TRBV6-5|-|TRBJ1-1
TGTGCCAGCACCAAGAATGACAGGGAAGCTTTCTTT
CASTKNDREAFF
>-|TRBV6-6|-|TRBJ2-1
TGTGCCAGCAGTTACACCGAGAGCTCCTACAATGAGCAGTTCTTC
CASSYTESSYNEQFF
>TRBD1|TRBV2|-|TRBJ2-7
TGTGCCAGCAGTGAGGGACAGCTTACCGGCTCCTACGAGCAGTACTTC
CASSEGQLTGSYEQYF
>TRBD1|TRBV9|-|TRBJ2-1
TGTGCCAGCAGCGTAGTGGGACAGTGGGACAATGAGCAGTTCTTC
CASSVVGQWDNEQFF
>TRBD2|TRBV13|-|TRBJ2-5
TGTGCCAGCAGCCTCGGGGACGGGGGGGAGACCCAGTACTTC
CASSLGDGGETQYF
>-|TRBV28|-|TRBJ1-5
TGTGCCAGCAGACCACCCAGAGACGGCCGGGGATCTTGGCCCCAGCATTTT
CASRPPRDGRGSWPQHF
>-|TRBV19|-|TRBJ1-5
TGTGCCAGTAGTATAGATCTGGGCAGGGGCTCCCCGCATAGCAATCAGCCCCAGCATTTT
CASSIDLGRGSPHSNQPQHF
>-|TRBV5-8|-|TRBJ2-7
TGTGCCAGCAGCATCACCCCATTCCGACAGGCTGAGCAGTACTTC
CASSITPFRQAEQYF
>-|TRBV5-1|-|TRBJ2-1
TGCGCCAGCAGCTTGACCACAAGCTCCTACAATGAGCAGTTCTTC
CASSLTTSSYNEQFF
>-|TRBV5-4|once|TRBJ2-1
TGTGCCAGCAGCCCGCCTCCCCCGGGCGACAATGAGCAGTTCTTC
CASSPPPPGDNEQFF
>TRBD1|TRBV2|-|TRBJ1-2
TGTGCCAGCACCCCGGGACAGGAGTTGGGCTACACCTTC
CASTPGQELGYTF
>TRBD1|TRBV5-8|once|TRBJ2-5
TGTGCCAGCCAAAGGGGGCGGGAGACCCAGTACTTC
CASQRGRETQYF
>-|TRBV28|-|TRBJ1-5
TGTGCCAGCAGTTTACGTGGGGTTGGGAGCAATCAGCCCCAGCATTTT
CASSLRGVGSNQPQHF
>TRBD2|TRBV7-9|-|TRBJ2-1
TGTGCCAGCAGCCCCGGGACTAGCGTACTCGAGCAGTTCTTC
CASSPGTSVLEQFF
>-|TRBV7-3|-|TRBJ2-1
TGTGCCAGCAGCCCAAGACTATCGAGCTCCTACAATGAGCAGTTCTTC
CASSPRLSSSYNEQFF
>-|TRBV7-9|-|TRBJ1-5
TGTGCCAGCAGCTTAGGGGCGAGCAATCAGCCCCAGCATTTT
CASSLGASNQPQHF
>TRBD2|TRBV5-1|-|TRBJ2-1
TGCGCCTCCAGCCGGGGGGACGGCGGCTACAATGAGCAGTTCTTC
CASSRGDGGYNEQFF
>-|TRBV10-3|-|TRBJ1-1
TGTGCCATCACTGCAGACCTCAACACTGAAGCTTTCTTT
CAITADLNTEAFF
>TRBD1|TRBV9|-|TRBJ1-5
TGTGCCAGCAGCCTAGGACCGGGACAGAATCAGCCCCAGCATTTT
CASSLGPGQNQPQHF